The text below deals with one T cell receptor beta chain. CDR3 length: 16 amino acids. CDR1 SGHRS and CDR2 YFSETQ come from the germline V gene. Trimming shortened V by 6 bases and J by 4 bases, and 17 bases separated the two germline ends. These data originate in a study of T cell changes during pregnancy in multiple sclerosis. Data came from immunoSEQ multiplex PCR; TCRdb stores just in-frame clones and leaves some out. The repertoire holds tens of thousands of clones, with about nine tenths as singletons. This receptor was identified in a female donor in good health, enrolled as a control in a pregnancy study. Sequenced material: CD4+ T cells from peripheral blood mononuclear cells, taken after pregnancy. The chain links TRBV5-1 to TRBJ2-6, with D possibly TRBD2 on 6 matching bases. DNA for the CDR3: TGCGCCAGCACCCCCGGAGGGGTGTCCGGGGCCAACGTCCTGACTTTC. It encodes CASTPGGVSGANVLTF.